This record looks at one T cell receptor (beta chain) sequence and its context. Its cognate antigen is unknown. The CDR3 has 13 residues. Germline values: CDR1 MNHEY, CDR2 SVGAGI. V was cut by 2 bases and J by 5 bases, with 9 bases left in between. The data are from a study of cytomegalovirus exposure and HLA in healthy donors. Study-level findings and limits: Across donors, sequencing depth was assumed by presence/absence analyses to be roughly uniform.

PCR amplification relied on 60 Vbeta primers (plus 13 Jbeta primers). Profiled with immunoSEQ multiplex PCR; TCRdb holds only in-frame clones, not every one. The table shows tens of thousands of clones, with approximately 70% occurring only once. The sequence was collected from a male donor in good health and CMV-seropositive. Sequenced input: PBMCs. The chain couples TRBV6-5 to TRBJ1-2; D is uncertain. This chain's CDR3 is CASSYEGRYGYTF. DNA of the CDR3: TGTGCCAGCAGTTACGAGGGCAGATATGGCTACACCTTC.